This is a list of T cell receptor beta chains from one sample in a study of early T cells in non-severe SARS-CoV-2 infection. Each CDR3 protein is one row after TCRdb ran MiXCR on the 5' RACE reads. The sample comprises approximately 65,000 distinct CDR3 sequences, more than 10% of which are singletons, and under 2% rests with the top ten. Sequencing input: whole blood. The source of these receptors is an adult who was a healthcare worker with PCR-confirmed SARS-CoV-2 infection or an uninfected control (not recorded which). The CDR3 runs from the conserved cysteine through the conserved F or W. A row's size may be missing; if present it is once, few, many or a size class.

CASSFGQLTDTQYF	TRBJ2-3	TRBV28	few
CATSQGGGELFF	TRBJ2-2	TRBV12-3/TRBV12-4	-
CASSYRAPSYNEQFF	TRBJ2-1	TRBV5-1	many
CASSWSPGDLEQFF	TRBJ2-1	TRBV7-2	many
CASSYSGQGQETQYF	TRBJ2-5	TRBV6-6	-
CASSKNRGSTHYGYTF	TRBJ1-2	TRBV6-2/TRBV6-3	few
CASSLVRTGVAETQYF	TRBJ2-5	TRBV7-8	many
CAPLAGHYNEQFF	TRBJ2-1	TRBV10-3	-
CASSARGGSEETQYF	TRBJ2-5	TRBV7-6	-
CASSQESTETQYF	TRBJ2-5	TRBV2	few
CASSPGQGTDTQYF	TRBJ2-3	TRBV6-5	few
CARTQGAHYGYTF	TRBJ1-2	TRBV30	-
CSVSRDVDSGANVLTF	TRBJ2-6	TRBV29-1	many
CASSPIRGMGEKLFF	TRBJ1-4	TRBV3-1	-
CASSERPRSRWGEQYF	TRBJ2-7	TRBV2	few
CASSRTAVNEQYF	TRBJ2-7	TRBV27	few
CSFLGQETQYF	TRBJ2-5	TRBV29-1	-
CASSSGKSREQYF	TRBJ2-7	TRBV2	-
CSVGEAGNQPQHF	TRBJ1-5	TRBV29-1	-
CASSFLAGDKNIQYF	TRBJ2-4	TRBV5-6	few
CATKGEPGQNQETQYF	TRBJ2-5	TRBV2	many
CASSSSADTQYF	TRBJ2-3	TRBV9	-
CSARDSSSYNEQFF	TRBJ2-1	TRBV20-1	few
CASSLSTGLAETQYF	TRBJ2-5	TRBV6-6	many
CASSPNMWMNTEAFF	TRBJ1-1	TRBV6-2/TRBV6-3	many
CASSQEGGGGTDTQYF	TRBJ2-3	TRBV3-1	-
CASGIQGSGSLTLSYEQYF	TRBJ2-7	TRBV10-2	-
CASSQEIQGAGNEQFF	TRBJ2-1	TRBV4-1	many
CASSRLAGDHNEQFF	TRBJ2-1	TRBV5-1	-
CAILDSSFTEAFF	TRBJ1-1	TRBV6-5	many
CSARGTAETQYF	TRBJ2-5	TRBV20-1	-
CASRGTGTGLGTQYF	TRBJ2-5	TRBV12-3/TRBV12-4	few
CASSDEAGGFEDEQFF	TRBJ2-1	TRBV6-4	many
CASSYSGKVAFF	TRBJ1-1	TRBV6-5	-
CASRRPQGEKLFF	TRBJ1-4	TRBV12-3/TRBV12-4	few
CASRYLGRSETQYF	TRBJ2-5	TRBV5-4	many
CASRKGDLSTGELFF	TRBJ2-2	TRBV2	many
CSVVFAGALSDTQYF	TRBJ2-3	TRBV29-1	-